The 30 T cell receptor beta chains in this list originate from one sample, sequenced in a study of blood T cells in healthy people across ages. PCR was performed a second time for about 7 to 11 cycles using a sample-barcoded 5' primer and a J-beta primer mix. Each CDR3 protein is one row after TCRdb ran MiXCR on the 5' RACE reads. Of 1.5 million to 2 million distinct CDR3 sequences in the sample, roughly 32% were seen once. Sequenced input: blood. Receptors were obtained from a woman in her 30s in good health.

This clonotype appeared once. The chain carries TRBV5-1 and TRBJ2-5; TRBD2 matches at 12 bases. The J segment lost 11 bases and the V segment lost 4 bases, leaving 15 bases of the junction unmatched. The CDR3 has 16 residues. Germline V CDR1 and CDR2: SGHRS, YFSETQ. CDR3 residues: CASSGPLAGGLNEQYF. The CDR3 DNA reads TGCGCCAGCAGCGGGCCCCTAGCGGGAGGGCTCAATGAGCAGTACTTC.

V usage is TRBV5-1 and J usage is TRBJ2-3, with 9 bases identical to TRBD2. The germline CDR1 and CDR2 sequences are SGHRS and YFSETQ. The CDR3 consists of 17 residues. With V trimmed by 0 bases and J by 2 bases, 7 bases remained unmatched. The CDR3 DNA reads as TGCGCCAGCAGCTTGGGTGCTAGCGGGATTTACACAGATACGCAGTATTTT. Translation gives CASSLGASGIYTDTQYF.

A few counts support this clonotype. This chain links TRBV7-3 with TRBJ2-6; D could derive from TRBD1 or TRBD2 (5 bases each). The CDR3 is 17 residues long. V was pared by 3 bases and J by 0 bases, with 12 bases between. The V gene's germline CDR1 is SGHTA and CDR2 FQGTGA. The CDR3 loop reads CASSFSQGDSGANVLTF. DNA for the CDR3: TGTGCCAGCAGCTTTTCCCAGGGAGACTCTGGGGCCAACGTCCTGACTTTC.

This clonotype came up a few times. The J gene is TRBJ2-3, the V gene TRBV4-2, with 10 bases matching TRBD2. J was trimmed by 1 base and V by 0 bases; bases with no gene match: 16. Germline V lookup: CDR1 LGHNA, CDR2 YNFKEQ. The CDR3 loop spans 21 amino acids. This chain's CDR3 is CASSQEYSLAGESTRTDTQYF. CDR3 DNA sequence: TGTGCCAGCAGCCAAGAATATAGTCTAGCGGGGGAGTCTACCCGCACAGATACGCAGTATTTT.

This rearrangement joins TRBV20-1 to TRBJ1-4; D may be TRBD1 (6 bases). V was cut by 4 bases and J by 4 bases, with 10 bases left in between. Germline CDR1 is DFQATT and CDR2 is SNEGSKA (reference sequence). The CDR3 sequence is 13 residues long. The CDR3 DNA reads as TGCAGTGCTATGGAGGGGGGTAATGAAAAACTGTTTTTT. Its protein is CSAMEGGNEKLFF.

In this sample, this clonotype turned up a few times. The chain employs TRBV6-1 and TRBJ2-1, with 14 bases matching TRBD2. Losses at the gene ends were 6 bases for V and 8 bases for J; bases not matched to a gene: 6. Germline V gives CDR1 MNHNS, CDR2 SASEGT. This CDR3 has 15 residues. The CDR3, as DNA: TGTGCCAGCAGAACGACTAGCGGGAGGGTAGATGAGCAGTTCTTC. This encodes CASRTTSGRVDEQFF.

This clonotype was found many times. The chain combines TRBV5-1 with TRBJ2-7; D is ambiguous. The germline V gene has CDR1 SGHRS and CDR2 YFSETQ. Deletions cut 3 bases from V and 2 bases from J, with 12 bases between. There are 14 residues in the CDR3. The CDR3 here is CASSSSPGTYEQYF. CDR3 nucleotides: TGCGCCAGCAGCTCCAGTCCGGGCACCTACGAGCAGTACTTC.

This clonotype occurred a few times. This chain connects TRBV28 to TRBJ2-7, with 7 bases aligning to TRBD1. Germline V gene sequence: CDR1 MDHEN, CDR2 SYDVKM. Unmatched junction bases numbered 6, after V lost 7 bases and J lost 6 bases. CDR3 size: 12 residues. CDR3 residues: CASTTYRGEQYF. The CDR3 DNA reads TGTGCCAGCACCACATACAGGGGCGAGCAGTACTTC.

This clonotype has just a few counts. The chain couples TRBV11-2 to TRBJ2-1; 11 nucleotides line up with TRBD2. Germline-derived CDR1 and CDR2 are SGHAT and FQNNGV. V lost 7 bases, J lost 1 base, and 12 bases stayed unmatched. This CDR3 is built from 18 residues. The CDR3: CASNLWTSGSFSYNEQFF. The CDR3 nucleotides are TGTGCCAGCAACCTCTGGACTAGCGGGTCCTTTTCCTACAATGAGCAGTTCTTC.

The V call is TRBV3-1, the J call TRBJ2-1; TRBD2 matches 9 bases. The CDR3 loop spans 16 amino acids. The ends lost 1 base at V and 4 bases at J; junction bases unmatched: 5. Germline V gene data show CDR1 as LGHDT and CDR2 as YNNKEL (reference sequence). The CDR3 reads CASSQVAGAGYNEQFF. CDR3 nucleotide sequence: TGTGCCAGCAGCCAAGTAGCGGGAGCGGGGTACAATGAGCAGTTCTTC.

The V gene is TRBV15, the J gene TRBJ2-1; D possibly corresponds to TRBD1 (6 bases). The CDR3 has 16 residues. The ends were cut back, 3 bases at V and 3 bases at J, with 15 bases in the middle. Germline CDR1 LNHNV, CDR2 YYDKDF (reference sequence). The CDR3, as DNA: TGTGCCACCAGCAGGAGACAGGCCCTCAACTACAATGAGCAGTTCTTC. As protein: CATSRRQALNYNEQFF. Together with reference TRBV15 and TRBJ2-1, the CDR3 gives the full variable domain: DAMVIQNPRYQVTQFGKPVTLSCSQTLNHNVMYWYQQKSSQAPKLLFHYYDKDFNNEADTPDNFQSRRPNTSFCFLDIRSPGLGDTAMYLCATSRRQALNYNEQFFGPGTRLTVL.

Only a few counts were recorded for this clonotype. The chain combines TRBV9 with TRBJ2-1; D possibly corresponds to TRBD1 (6 bases). The CDR3 covers 16 residues. The germline V gene encodes CDR1 SGDLS and CDR2 YYNGEE. Trimming removed 0 bases from V and 13 bases from J, with 23 bases in between. CDR3 DNA: TGTGCCAGCAGCGTAGGGGTAACAGGGAGTACGGAGACCCAGTTCTTC. It encodes CASSVGVTGSTETQFF. Looking up the rest from reference TRBV9 and TRBJ2-1 gives the full variable domain: DSGVTQTPKHLITATGQRVTLRCSPRSGDLSVYWYQQSLDQGLQFLIQYYNGEERAKGNILERFSAQQFPDLHSELNLSSLELGDSALYFCASSVGVTGSTETQFFGPGTRLTVL.

This clonotype was detected only a few times. This sequence joins TRBV20-1 and TRBJ1-1; 7 bases are a match to TRBD1. The CDR3 contains 14 residues. Germline CDR1 and CDR2: DFQATT and SNEGSKA (reference sequence). The V segment lost 0 bases and the J segment 3 bases; nucleotides outside the gene matches: 4. DNA for the CDR3: TGCAGTGCTAGAGATTTGACAGGGCACACTGAAGCTTTCTTT. Encoded protein: CSARDLTGHTEAFF.

The chain employs TRBV10-3 and TRBJ2-1; a weak D match, TRBD2 (6 bases). V was trimmed by 6 bases and J by 2 bases, leaving 17 bases between them. The CDR3 spans 16 residues. Germline CDR1 is ENHRY and CDR2 is SYGVKD. As DNA, the CDR3 is TGTGCCATCAGCCCGCTAATGGGCGGGGCCTACAATGAGCAGTTCTTC. Translation gives CAISPLMGGAYNEQFF.

This clonotype was seen a handful of times. The gene calls are TRBV20-1 and TRBJ2-7, with D maybe TRBD2 (6 bases). Trimming pared 0 bases from V and 4 bases from J, leaving 22 bases between. CDR1 DFQATT and CDR2 SNEGSKA come from the germline V gene (reference sequence). This CDR3 is built from 17 residues. Written as DNA, the CDR3 is TGCAGTGCTAGAGATATCTCGCGGGGCTTATTTATATACGAGCAGTACTTC. It codes for CSARDISRGLFIYEQYF.

The CDR3 nucleotides read TGCGCCAGCAGCTTGCGGGGAGCAGGGAGCTCCTACGAGCAGTACTTC. This codes for CASSLRGAGSSYEQYF. J is TRBJ2-7 and V is TRBV5-1; the D gene could be TRBD1 or TRBD2 (5 bases each). The CDR3 is made up of 16 amino acids. Germline V gene lookup returns CDR1 SGHRS and CDR2 YFSETQ. V was trimmed by 1 base and J by 0 bases, leaving 14 bases between them.

Remarks on this clonotype: A much larger clone lies a single base off, so this may be a read error. The rearrangement uses TRBV28 and TRBJ2-3; possibly TRBD1 or TRBD2 for D (5 bases each). Per the germline V gene, CDR1 is MDHEN and CDR2 is SYDVKM. The CDR3 totals 15 residues. The CDR3 nucleotides read TGTGCCAGCAGTACGGGACGCATGAGCATAGATACGCAGTATTTT. This sequence encodes CASSTGRMSIDTQYF.

The gene calls are TRBV5-8 and TRBJ1-5; a possible D gene is TRBD1 (6 bases). Trimming shortened V by 4 bases and J by 9 bases, and 14 bases separated the two germline ends. CDR1 is SGHTS, CDR2 YDEGEE, per germline. This CDR3 is built from 13 residues. The DNA of the CDR3 is TGTGCCAGCAGCCCGGACAGCCCCCGGCCCCAGCATTTT. The encoded protein is CASSPDSPRPQHF.

This clonotype was counted only a few times. The chain combines TRBV20-1 with TRBJ2-7; TRBD2 matches at 9 bases. From germline, CDR1 is DFQATT and CDR2 SNEGSKA (reference sequence). The V segment lost 3 bases and the J segment 4 bases; nucleotides outside the gene matches: 10. CDR3 length equals 15 residues. The CDR3 coding sequence is TGCAGTGCTAGTGACGTGCGGGGGGGTCGGTACGAGCAGTACTTC. Amino acids: CSASDVRGGRYEQYF.

This clonotype was observed a handful of times. The rearrangement joins TRBV10-2 to TRBJ2-7; D remains unclear. The V gene's germline CDR1 is WSHSY and CDR2 SAAADI. The CDR3 contains 14 residues. Trimming left V 6 bases short and J 0 bases short, with 12 bases between. The CDR3 here is CASRVDWSSYEQYF. The CDR3 coding sequence is TGCGCCAGCAGAGTTGACTGGAGCTCCTACGAGCAGTACTTC.

The chain uses TRBV20-1 and TRBJ2-3; TRBD1 matches at 9 bases. Germline V gene data show CDR1 as DFQATT and CDR2 as SNEGSKA (reference sequence). With V trimmed by 7 bases and J by 2 bases, 7 bases remained unmatched. The CDR3 runs to 14 residues. The CDR3, as DNA: TGCAGTGGGCTGCGGGACAGGGCCACAGATACGCAGTATTTT. This gives the protein CSGLRDRATDTQYF.

The sample holds a few counts of this clonotype. The chain is built from TRBV5-1 and TRBJ2-1; 9 bases agree with TRBD1. The junction had 7 bases not matched to a gene; V was cut back by 5 bases and J by 13 bases. Germline values: CDR1 SGHRS, CDR2 YFSETQ. The CDR3 totals 12 residues. CDR3 DNA sequence: TGCGCCAGCAGAGCGGGGACAGGGCTACAGTTCTTC. Its protein product is CASRAGTGLQFF.

The V and J genes are TRBV20-1 and TRBJ2-3; D ambiguous. Germline CDR1 and CDR2: DFQATT and SNEGSKA (reference sequence). This CDR3 spans 13 amino acids. V was cut by 5 bases and J by 1 base, with 10 bases left in between. The CDR3 sequence is CSAPMGGTDTQYF. In DNA, the CDR3 is TGCAGTGCTCCCATGGGTGGCACAGATACGCAGTATTTT.

This clonotype has just a few counts. The chain carries TRBV20-1 and TRBJ2-5, with D uncertain. V was pared by 3 bases and J by 4 bases, with 12 bases between. Germline lookup yields CDR1 DFQATT and CDR2 SNEGSKA (reference sequence). The CDR3 has 13 amino acids. For the CDR3, the DNA is TGCAGTGCTAGGACGTGGGGTCCAGAGACCCAGTACTTC. This codes for CSARTWGPETQYF.

The chain employs TRBV12-3 or TRBV12-4 and TRBJ1-1, with 7 bases fitting TRBD1. This CDR3 contains 14 residues. The trim removed 5 bases at V and 4 bases at J, leaving 7 bases unmatched. CDR3 sequence (DNA): TGTGCCAGCAGTCTACAGGGGCTGAGCACTGAAGCTTTCTTT. As protein: CASSLQGLSTEAFF.

CDR3 sequence reads: CASSQDRGPAFF. The CDR3 coding sequence is TGCGCCAGCAGCCAAGATCGAGGGCCCGCTTTCTTT. The V and J genes are TRBV4-1 and TRBJ1-1; D gene uncertain. Between the trimmed V and J ends, which lost 0 bases and 11 bases, there was a span of 10 bases. The CDR3 length is 12 residues. Per the germline V gene, CDR1 is MGHRA and CDR2 is YSYEKL.

Only a few counts were recorded for this clonotype. The gene calls are TRBV7-2 and TRBJ2-1; 10 nucleotides agree with TRBD2. There are 16 residues in the CDR3. Germline trimming cut 3 bases from V and 3 bases from J; bases unmatched to any gene: 5. The V gene's germline CDR1 is SGHTA and CDR2 FQGNSA. CDR3 protein: CASSLSSGSLYNEQFF. CDR3 coding DNA: TGTGCCAGCAGCTTGTCTAGCGGGAGCCTCTACAATGAGCAGTTCTTC.

This sequence joins TRBV6-1 and TRBJ1-2; D is ambiguous. CDR1 and CDR2 from the germline V gene are MNHNS and SASEGT. Trimming left V 5 bases short and J 6 bases short, with 4 bases between. The CDR3 consists of 10 residues. The CDR3: CASSKNGYTF. Written as DNA, the CDR3 is TGTGCCAGCAGTAAAAATGGCTACACCTTC.

Only a few counts were recorded for this clonotype. V usage is TRBV20-1 and J usage is TRBJ1-2; 8 nucleotides align to TRBD1. This CDR3 spans 16 amino acids. Trimming took 1 base from V and 4 from J; bases not matched to a gene: 11. Germline V gives CDR1 DFQATT, CDR2 SNEGSKA (reference sequence). The DNA for the CDR3 is TGCAGTGCTAGAGTACGGACAGGGCCCGGTAGCTATGGCTACACCTTC. Its translation is CSARVRTGPGSYGYTF.

This chain links TRBV9 with TRBJ2-5; D not certain. The CDR3 is 18 amino acids. Trimming shortened V by 4 bases and J by 2 bases, and 24 bases separated the two germline ends. Germline CDR1 and CDR2: SGDLS and YYNGEE. CDR3 protein: CASSPTDLPPGRQETQYF. In DNA form, the CDR3 reads TGTGCCAGCAGCCCAACCGACCTTCCACCGGGCCGACAAGAGACCCAGTACTTC. Full variable domain (missing parts from reference TRBV9 and TRBJ2-5): DSGVTQTPKHLITATGQRVTLRCSPRSGDLSVYWYQQSLDQGLQFLIQYYNGEERAKGNILERFSAQQFPDLHSELNLSSLELGDSALYFCASSPTDLPPGRQETQYFGPGTRLLVL.